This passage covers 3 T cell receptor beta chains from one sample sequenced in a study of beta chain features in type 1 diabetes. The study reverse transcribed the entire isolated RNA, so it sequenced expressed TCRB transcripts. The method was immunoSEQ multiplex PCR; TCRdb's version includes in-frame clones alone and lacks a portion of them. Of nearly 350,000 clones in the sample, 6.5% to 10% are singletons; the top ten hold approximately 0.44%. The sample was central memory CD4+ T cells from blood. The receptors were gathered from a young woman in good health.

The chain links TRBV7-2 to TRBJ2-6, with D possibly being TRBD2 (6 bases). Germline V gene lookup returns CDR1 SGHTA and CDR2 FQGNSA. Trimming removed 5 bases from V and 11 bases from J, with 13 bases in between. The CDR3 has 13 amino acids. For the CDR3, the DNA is TGTGCCAGCAGCCCCCCGCGGGATGACGTCCTGACTTTC. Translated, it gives CASSPPRDDVLTF.

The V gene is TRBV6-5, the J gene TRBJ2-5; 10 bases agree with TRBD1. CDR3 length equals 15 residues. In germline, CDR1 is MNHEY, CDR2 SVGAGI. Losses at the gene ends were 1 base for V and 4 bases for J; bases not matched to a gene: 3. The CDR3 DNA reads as TGTGCCAGCAGTTACTGGACAGGGGGGGGAGAGACCCAGTACTTC. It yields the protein CASSYWTGGGETQYF.

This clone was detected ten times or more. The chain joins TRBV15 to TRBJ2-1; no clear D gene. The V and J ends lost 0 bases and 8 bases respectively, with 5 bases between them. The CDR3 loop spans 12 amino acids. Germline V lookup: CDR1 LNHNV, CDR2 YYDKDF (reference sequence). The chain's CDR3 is CATSRDLDEQFF. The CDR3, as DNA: TGTGCCACCAGCAGAGATTTGGATGAGCAGTTCTTC. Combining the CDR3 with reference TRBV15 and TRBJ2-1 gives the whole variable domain DAMVIQNPRYQVTQFGKPVTLSCSQTLNHNVMYWYQQKSSQAPKLLFHYYDKDFNNEADTPDNFQSRRPNTSFCFLDIRSPGLGDTAMYLCATSRDLDEQFFGPGTRLTVL.